This T cell receptor (beta chain) was sequenced during a study of cytomegalovirus exposure and HLA in healthy donors. Study summary: The same platform as the approximately 640 first-cohort repertoires was used for the 130 or so validation repertoires, a later analysis reported.

Using immunoSEQ multiplex PCR, the repertoire was profiled, and TCRdb retains in-frame clones only, with some absent. This table has about 240,000 clones, approximately 90% appearing once. This clone was counted a few times. The antigen is not known. General study findings and limits: Accounts indicate the classifier identified cytomegalovirus status with strong specificity and sensitivity.

Separation from the approximately 720-subject first cohort characterized the roughly 120-subject validation cohort, to which the donors belonged. The CDR3 runs 14 residues. This chain links TRBV5-3 with TRBJ2-7; 9 bases are a match to TRBD1. TRBV5-3 counts as an open reading frame of uncertain function. The TCR originated in a young man in good health and CMV-seronegative. Sequencing input: PBMCs. CDR3 sequence (DNA): TGTGCTAATCCTGGGGGGACAGGGACCTACGAGCAGTACTTC. Amino acid sequence: CANPGGTGTYEQYF.